This is a list of T cell receptor beta chains from one sample in a study of shared clonotypes between healthy human individuals. Repertoires were generated with immunoSEQ multiplex PCR, while TCRdb's copy carries only in-frame clones and drops some. The data hold some 2.4 million clones, with 80% to 95% observed a single time. Sequencing was done on a sample of naive CD4+ T cells from PBMCs. The source of these receptors is a man aged 18 to 30 in good health. Some clones in this sample may be carry-over from other donors' samples. The CDR3 runs from the conserved cysteine through the conserved F or W. Each record gives: D gene, J gene, V gene, clone size, CDR3 length, CDR3 protein, CDR3 DNA. A D gene is named only where the DNA matches it firmly. Size values are once, few and many counts, or a class for expanded clones, and some rows have none.

d_call: TRBD1; j_call: TRBJ1-3; v_call: TRBV5-1; clone_size: once; cdr3_length: 16; cdr3_aa: CASSLAGTEYGNTIYF; cdr3_nt: TGCGCCAGCAGCTTGGCCGGGACAGAATATGGAAACACCATATATTTT
d_call: TRBD1; j_call: TRBJ2-7; v_call: TRBV6-1; clone_size: -; cdr3_length: 13; cdr3_aa: CASVDRGLGEQYF; cdr3_nt: TGTGCCAGCGTAGACAGGGGGCTTGGTGAGCAGTACTTC
d_call: -; j_call: TRBJ2-6; v_call: TRBV18; clone_size: -; cdr3_length: 16; cdr3_aa: CASSPPRAPGANVLTF; cdr3_nt: TGTGCCAGCTCACCACCGAGGGCGCCTGGGGCCAACGTCCTGACTTTC
d_call: TRBD2; j_call: TRBJ2-1; v_call: TRBV18; clone_size: -; cdr3_length: 19; cdr3_aa: CASSPEIREGRHGGGEQFF; cdr3_nt: TGTGCCAGCTCACCAGAGATACGGGAGGGCCGACACGGTGGGGGTGAGCAGTTCTTC
d_call: TRBD1; j_call: TRBJ1-2; v_call: TRBV7-2; clone_size: -; cdr3_length: 13; cdr3_aa: CASSSLQGDGYTF; cdr3_nt: TGTGCCAGCAGCTCCTTACAGGGGGATGGCTACACCTTC
d_call: TRBD1; j_call: TRBJ1-1; v_call: TRBV28; clone_size: -; cdr3_length: 15; cdr3_aa: CASSPPDREFTEAFF; cdr3_nt: TGTGCCAGCAGTCCACCGGACAGGGAATTCACTGAAGCTTTCTTT
d_call: TRBD1; j_call: TRBJ1-2; v_call: TRBV5-5; clone_size: -; cdr3_length: 15; cdr3_aa: CASSLGGQGRYGYTF; cdr3_nt: TGTGCCAGCAGCTTGGGCGGACAGGGACGATATGGCTACACCTTC
d_call: -; j_call: TRBJ2-7; v_call: TRBV28; clone_size: -; cdr3_length: 15; cdr3_aa: CASSSPQRVDYEQYF; cdr3_nt: TGTGCCAGCAGTTCCCCTCAGAGGGTTGACTACGAGCAGTACTTC
d_call: -; j_call: TRBJ2-3; v_call: TRBV5-4; clone_size: -; cdr3_length: 14; cdr3_aa: CASSLRDSTDTQYF; cdr3_nt: TGTGCCAGCAGCTTGCGGGACTCCACAGATACGCAGTATTTT
d_call: -; j_call: TRBJ1-3; v_call: TRBV9; clone_size: -; cdr3_length: 15; cdr3_aa: CASSVETQAGNTIYF; cdr3_nt: TGTGCCAGCAGCGTAGAAACACAGGCTGGAAACACCATATATTTT
d_call: -; j_call: TRBJ2-3; v_call: TRBV5-1; clone_size: -; cdr3_length: 15; cdr3_aa: CASSHSGQAADTQYF; cdr3_nt: TGCGCCAGCAGCCATAGCGGTCAGGCGGCAGATACGCAGTATTTT
d_call: TRBD2; j_call: TRBJ2-7; v_call: TRBV18; clone_size: -; cdr3_length: 13; cdr3_aa: CASSPGLAYEQYF; cdr3_nt: TGTGCCAGCTCACCGGGACTAGCCTACGAGCAGTACTTC
d_call: -; j_call: TRBJ2-7; v_call: TRBV9; clone_size: -; cdr3_length: 14; cdr3_aa: CASSVGSPDYEQYF; cdr3_nt: TGTGCCAGCAGCGTAGGATCTCCCGACTACGAGCAGTACTTC
d_call: TRBD2; j_call: TRBJ2-2; v_call: TRBV6-5; clone_size: -; cdr3_length: 16; cdr3_aa: CASSYPGRINTGELFF; cdr3_nt: TGTGCCAGCAGTTACCCCGGGAGGATTAACACCGGGGAGCTGTTTTTT
d_call: TRBD2; j_call: TRBJ2-3; v_call: TRBV28; clone_size: once; cdr3_length: 14; cdr3_aa: CASSRTSGRDTQYF; cdr3_nt: TGTGCCAGCAGTCGGACTAGCGGGAGGGATACGCAGTATTTT
d_call: -; j_call: TRBJ2-7; v_call: TRBV4-2; clone_size: -; cdr3_length: 15; cdr3_aa: CASSPPGSITYEQYF; cdr3_nt: TGTGCCAGCAGCCCCCCGGGCAGTATCACCTACGAGCAGTACTTC
d_call: -; j_call: TRBJ2-7; v_call: TRBV7-2; clone_size: -; cdr3_length: 14; cdr3_aa: CASSQQQGTYEQYF; cdr3_nt: TGTGCCAGCAGCCAACAACAGGGAACCTACGAGCAGTACTTC
d_call: -; j_call: TRBJ1-1; v_call: TRBV5-1; clone_size: -; cdr3_length: 14; cdr3_aa: CASSLSGGDTEAFF; cdr3_nt: TGCGCCAGCAGCTTGTCCGGGGGAGACACTGAAGCTTTCTTT
d_call: TRBD1; j_call: TRBJ1-2; v_call: TRBV28; clone_size: once; cdr3_length: 14; cdr3_aa: CASSTGANNYGYTF; cdr3_nt: TGTGCCAGCAGCACAGGGGCTAATAACTATGGCTACACCTTC
d_call: TRBD2; j_call: TRBJ2-1; v_call: TRBV23-1; clone_size: -; cdr3_length: 17; cdr3_aa: CASSPLPLAGGRNEQFF; cdr3_nt: TGCGCCAGCAGTCCTCTCCCACTAGCGGGAGGCCGCAATGAGCAGTTCTTC
d_call: -; j_call: TRBJ1-1; v_call: TRBV6-1; clone_size: -; cdr3_length: 12; cdr3_aa: CASALRDTEAFF; cdr3_nt: TGTGCCAGCGCTCTACGGGACACTGAAGCTTTCTTT
d_call: -; j_call: TRBJ1-6; v_call: TRBV30; clone_size: -; cdr3_length: 11; cdr3_aa: CAWSANSPLHF; cdr3_nt: TGTGCCTGGAGCGCAAATTCACCCCTCCACTTT
d_call: -; j_call: TRBJ1-1; v_call: TRBV28; clone_size: -; cdr3_length: 15; cdr3_aa: CASSLSTGIYTEAFF; cdr3_nt: TGTGCCAGCAGTTTATCGACAGGAATCTACACTGAAGCTTTCTTT